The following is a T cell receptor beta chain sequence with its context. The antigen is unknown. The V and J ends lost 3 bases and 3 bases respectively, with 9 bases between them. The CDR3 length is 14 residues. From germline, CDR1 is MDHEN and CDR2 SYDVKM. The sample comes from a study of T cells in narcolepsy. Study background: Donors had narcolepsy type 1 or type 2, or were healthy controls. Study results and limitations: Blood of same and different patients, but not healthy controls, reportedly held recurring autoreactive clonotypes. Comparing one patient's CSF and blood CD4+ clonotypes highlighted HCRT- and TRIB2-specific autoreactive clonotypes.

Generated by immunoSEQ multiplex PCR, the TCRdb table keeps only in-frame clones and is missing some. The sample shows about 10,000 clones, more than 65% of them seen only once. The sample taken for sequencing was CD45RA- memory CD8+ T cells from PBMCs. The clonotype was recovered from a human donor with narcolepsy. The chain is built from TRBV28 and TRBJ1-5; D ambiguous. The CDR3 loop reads CASSLGVYNQPQHF. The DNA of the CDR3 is TGTGCCAGCAGTTTGGGAGTGTACAATCAGCCCCAGCATTTT.